The text below deals with one T cell receptor (beta chain). No antigen is known for it. Sorting of unstimulated PBMCs yielded separate CD3+CD4+ and CD3+CD8+ fractions. V was clipped by 6 bases and J by 2 bases, with 10 bases between them. Germline V gene lookup returns CDR1 LNHNV and CDR2 YYDKDF (reference sequence). The CDR3 contains 13 residues. The data stem from a study of T cell clones after liver transplantation. Generated by immunoSEQ multiplex PCR, the TCRdb table keeps only in-frame clones and is missing some. Of 75,000 to 85,000 clones in the sample, less than 85% were seen once. Whole-study results and caveats: These preliminary findings come from unstandardized post-transplant sampling times.

The chain couples TRBV15 to TRBJ2-5; D perhaps matches TRBD1 (6 bases). Sequenced here: CD4+ T cells from blood, sampled at the 22-month timepoint. The clonotype originates from a human patient who received a liver transplant. A subset of T cells may come from the graft donor. CDR3 nucleotide sequence: TGTGCCACCAGTGGTGACAGGCAAGAGACCCAGTACTTC. Translating it yields CATSGDRQETQYF. Full variable domain (remainder filled in from reference TRBV15 and TRBJ2-5): DAMVIQNPRYQVTQFGKPVTLSCSQTLNHNVMYWYQQKSSQAPKLLFHYYDKDFNNEADTPDNFQSRRPNTSFCFLDIRSPGLGDTAMYLCATSGDRQETQYFGPGTRLLVL.